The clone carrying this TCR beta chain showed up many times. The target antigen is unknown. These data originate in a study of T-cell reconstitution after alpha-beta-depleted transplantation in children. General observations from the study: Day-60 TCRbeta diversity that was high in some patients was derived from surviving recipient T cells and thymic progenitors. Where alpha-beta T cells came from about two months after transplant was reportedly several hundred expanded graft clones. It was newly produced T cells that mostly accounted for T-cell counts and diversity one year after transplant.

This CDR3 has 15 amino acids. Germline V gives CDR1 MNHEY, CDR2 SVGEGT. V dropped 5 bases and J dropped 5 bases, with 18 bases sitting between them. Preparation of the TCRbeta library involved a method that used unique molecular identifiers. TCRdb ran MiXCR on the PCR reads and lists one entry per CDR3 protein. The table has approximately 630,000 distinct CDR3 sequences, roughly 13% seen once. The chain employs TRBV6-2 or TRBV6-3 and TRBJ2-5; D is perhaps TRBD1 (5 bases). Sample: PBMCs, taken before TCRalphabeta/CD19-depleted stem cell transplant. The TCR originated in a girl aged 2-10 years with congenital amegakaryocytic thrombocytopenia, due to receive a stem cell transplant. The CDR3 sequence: CASSGRVSTRETQYF. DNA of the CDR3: TGTGCCAGCAGTGGCAGGGTGTCCACCAGGGAGACCCAGTACTTC.